The 8 T cell receptor beta chains listed next were all sequenced from one sample in a study of T cells after yellow fever vaccination. One entry per CDR3 protein, called by TCRdb with MiXCR from the 5' RACE reads. Among about 510,000 distinct CDR3 sequences listed, 20% to 25% were seen once. Sequencing used PBMCs, obtained more than 20 days after the first yellow fever vaccination. The receptors shown here come from a man between 18 and 29 years old who received the YFV17D yellow fever vaccine.

CDR3 protein: CSARGGTSGPNEQFF. The CDR3, as DNA: TGCAGTGCTAGAGGTGGGACTAGCGGACCCAATGAGCAGTTCTTC. This chain connects TRBV20-1 to TRBJ2-1; 11 positions agree with TRBD2. Germline V CDR1 and CDR2: DFQATT, SNEGSKA (reference sequence). V was clipped by 1 base and J by 6 bases; unmatched bases: 5. The CDR3 runs to 15 residues.

The J gene is TRBJ2-7, the V gene TRBV6-1; D possibly uses TRBD1 or TRBD2 (5 bases each). In germline, CDR1 is MNHNS, CDR2 SASEGT. The CDR3 has 14 residues. V was trimmed by 5 bases and J by 0 bases, leaving 11 bases between them. The CDR3 loop is CASSTRDLSYEQYF. CDR3 bases: TGTGCCAGCAGTACAAGGGACCTCTCCTACGAGCAGTACTTC.

This clonotype showed up just a few times. As DNA, the CDR3 is TGTGCCAGCAGCTTAGGGGCTAGATACGAGCAGTACTTC. Translating it yields CASSLGARYEQYF. The J gene is TRBJ2-7, the V gene TRBV13; D call uncertain. Per the germline V gene, CDR1 is PRHDT and CDR2 is FYEKMQ (reference sequence). This CDR3 region has 13 residues. The V end lost 0 bases, the J end lost 4 bases, and 7 bases lay between the germline ends.

This clonotype was detected many times. DNA for the CDR3: TGCAGTGCTACCCAGCGGGGGGTTACGGGGACCGGGGAGCTGTTTTTT. Protein product: CSATQRGVTGTGELFF. This sequence joins TRBV20-1 and TRBJ2-2, with TRBD2 identical over 9 bases. Germline loops: CDR1 DFQATT, CDR2 SNEGSKA (reference sequence). Losses at the gene ends were 4 bases for V and 5 bases for J; bases not matched to a gene: 11. CDR3 length equals 16 residues.

This clonotype was picked up a small number of times. The chain employs TRBV4-3 and TRBJ2-3; D uncertain. Trimming pared 0 bases from V and 2 bases from J, leaving 6 bases between. The germline V gene has CDR1 LGHNA and CDR2 YSLEER. The CDR3 has 14 residues. In DNA form, the CDR3 reads TGCGCCAGCAGCCAAGATGTGTCCACAGATACGCAGTATTTT. Encoded protein: CASSQDVSTDTQYF.

The chain recombines TRBV7-9 with TRBJ1-1; possibly TRBD1 for D (5 bases). The CDR3 is 14 amino acids. V gave up 4 bases and J gave up 4 bases, with 13 bases separating them. Per germline, CDR1 SEHNR and CDR2 FQNEAQ (reference sequence). The CDR3 DNA sequence: TGTGCCAGCAGCTCCATAGCGGGGGGCACTGAAGCTTTCTTT. Protein product: CASSSIAGGTEAFF.

The CDR3 nucleotides read TGTGCCAGCAGCCCTCGGTGGGGCGAGTACCAAGAGACCCAGTACTTC. This translates into CASSPRWGEYQETQYF. The chain combines TRBV5-6 with TRBJ2-5, with D perhaps TRBD1 (5 bases). With 4 bases removed from V and 0 bases from J, the gap between germline ends came to 16 bases. Germline CDR1 is SGHDT and CDR2 is YYEEEE. This CDR3 has 16 residues.

The CDR3 loop is CASSQLQNTEAFF. The CDR3 coding sequence is TGTGCCAGCAGCCAACTACAGAACACTGAAGCTTTCTTT. This chain uses TRBV3-1 with TRBJ1-1; unclear D gene. V was shortened by 2 bases and J by 1 base, with 5 bases between the two germline ends. CDR1 and CDR2 from the germline V gene are LGHDT and YNNKEL (reference sequence). The CDR3 covers 13 residues.